This T cell receptor (beta chain) was identified in a study of regulatory T cells in long-lasting Graves disease. Trimming pared 1 base from V and 1 base from J, leaving 5 bases between. The CDR3 sequence is 13 residues long. Germline CDR1 and CDR2: DFQATT and SNEGSKA (reference sequence). The time point denotes: newly diagnosed GD, antithyroid drugs for less than 3 months. PBMCs were the source of the RNA used for TCR sequencing. Construction of TCR beta libraries relied on iRepertoire HTBI primers and on Arm-PCR targeting CDR3 regions. TCRdb itself ran the multiplex PCR reads through MiXCR, one entry per CDR3 protein. The data contain 400,000 to 450,000 distinct CDR3 sequences, around 14% of them singletons. These records were also assigned to another study, of T cells in Graves' hyperthyroidism and ophthalmopathy.

The source was peripheral blood mononuclear cells (PBMCs), collected at new diagnosis, from a patient treated with antithyroid drugs. This TCR was recovered from a young woman with Graves disease. This sequence joins TRBV20-1 and TRBJ1-5; D unresolved. The CDR3 nucleotides read TGCAGTGCTAGAGTTGACAGCAATCAGCCCCAGCATTTT. This encodes CSARVDSNQPQHF.